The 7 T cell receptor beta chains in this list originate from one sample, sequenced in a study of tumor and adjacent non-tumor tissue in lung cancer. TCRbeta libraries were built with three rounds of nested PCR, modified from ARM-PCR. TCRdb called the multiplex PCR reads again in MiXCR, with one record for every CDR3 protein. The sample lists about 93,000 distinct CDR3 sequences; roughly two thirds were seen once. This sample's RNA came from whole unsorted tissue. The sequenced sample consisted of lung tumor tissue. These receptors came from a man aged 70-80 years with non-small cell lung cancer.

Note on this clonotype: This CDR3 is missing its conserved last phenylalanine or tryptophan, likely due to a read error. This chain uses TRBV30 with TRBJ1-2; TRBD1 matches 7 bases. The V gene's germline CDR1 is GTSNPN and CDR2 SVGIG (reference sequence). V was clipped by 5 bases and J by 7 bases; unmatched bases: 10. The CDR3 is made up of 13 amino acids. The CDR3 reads CAWGGQSLGGYTL. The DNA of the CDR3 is TGTGCCTGGGGGGGACAGAGTCTCGGTGGCTACACCTTA.

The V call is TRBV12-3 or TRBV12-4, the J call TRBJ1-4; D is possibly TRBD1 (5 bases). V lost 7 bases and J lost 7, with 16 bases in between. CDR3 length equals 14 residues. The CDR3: CASTWQGFGEKLFF. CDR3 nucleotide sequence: TGTGCCAGCACTTGGCAGGGATTTGGTGAAAAACTGTTTTTT.

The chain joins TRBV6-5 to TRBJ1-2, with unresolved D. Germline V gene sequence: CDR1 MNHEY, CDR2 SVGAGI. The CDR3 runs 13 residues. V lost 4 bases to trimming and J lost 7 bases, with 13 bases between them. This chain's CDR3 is CASSWRRRLGYTF. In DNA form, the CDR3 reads TGTGCCAGCAGTTGGCGCAGACGCCTTGGCTACACCTTC.

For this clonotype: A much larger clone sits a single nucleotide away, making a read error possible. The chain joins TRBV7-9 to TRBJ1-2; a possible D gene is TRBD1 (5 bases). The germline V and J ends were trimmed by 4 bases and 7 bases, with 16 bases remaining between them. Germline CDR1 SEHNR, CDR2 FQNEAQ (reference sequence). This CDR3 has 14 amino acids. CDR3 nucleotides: TGTGCCAGCAGCTCCGATGGGGACCGCGGTGGCTACACCTTC. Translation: CASSSDGDRGGYTF.

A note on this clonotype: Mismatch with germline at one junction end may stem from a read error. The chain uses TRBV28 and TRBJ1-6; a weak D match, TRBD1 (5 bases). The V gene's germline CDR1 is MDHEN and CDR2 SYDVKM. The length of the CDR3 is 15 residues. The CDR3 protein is CACSLRTGGNSPLHF. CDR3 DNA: TGTGCCTGCAGTTTAAGGACTGGGGGTAATTCACCCCTCCACTTT.

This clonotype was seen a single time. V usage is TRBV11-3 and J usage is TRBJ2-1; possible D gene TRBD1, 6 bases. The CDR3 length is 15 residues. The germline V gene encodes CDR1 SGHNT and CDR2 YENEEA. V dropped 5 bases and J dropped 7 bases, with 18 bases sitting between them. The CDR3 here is CASSPRQDLGNEQFF. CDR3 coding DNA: TGTGCCAGCAGCCCGCGACAGGACCTGGGGAATGAGCAGTTCTTC.

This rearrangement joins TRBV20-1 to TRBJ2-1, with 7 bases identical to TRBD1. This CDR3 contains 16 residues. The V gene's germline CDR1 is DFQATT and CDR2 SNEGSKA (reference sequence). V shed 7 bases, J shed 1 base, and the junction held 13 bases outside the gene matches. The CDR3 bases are TGCAGTGTTATATCCCGGACAGGCGATTCCTACAATGAGCAGTTCTTC. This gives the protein CSVISRTGDSYNEQFF.